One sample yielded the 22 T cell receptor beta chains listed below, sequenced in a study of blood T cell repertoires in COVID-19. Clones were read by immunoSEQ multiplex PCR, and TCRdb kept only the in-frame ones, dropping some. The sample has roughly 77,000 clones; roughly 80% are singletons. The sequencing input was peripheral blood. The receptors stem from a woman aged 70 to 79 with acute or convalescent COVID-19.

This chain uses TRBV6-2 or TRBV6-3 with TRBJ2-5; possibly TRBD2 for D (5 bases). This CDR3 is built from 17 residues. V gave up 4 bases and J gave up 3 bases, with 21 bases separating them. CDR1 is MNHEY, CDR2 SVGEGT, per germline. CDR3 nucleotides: TGTGCCAGCAGTTCCCTCAGGACTGACGTGTGGAAAGAGACCCAGTACTTC. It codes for CASSSLRTDVWKETQYF.

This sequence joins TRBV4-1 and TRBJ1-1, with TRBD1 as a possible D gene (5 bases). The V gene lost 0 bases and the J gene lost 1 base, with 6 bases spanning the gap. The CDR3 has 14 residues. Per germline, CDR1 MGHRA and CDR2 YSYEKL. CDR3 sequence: CASSQDQGNTEAFF. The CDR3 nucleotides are TGCGCCAGCAGCCAAGATCAGGGGAACACTGAAGCTTTCTTT.

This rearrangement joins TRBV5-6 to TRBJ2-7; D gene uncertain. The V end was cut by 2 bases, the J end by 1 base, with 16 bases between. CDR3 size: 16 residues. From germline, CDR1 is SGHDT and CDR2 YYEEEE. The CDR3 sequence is CASSFGLLGLSYEQYF. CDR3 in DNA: TGTGCCAGCAGCTTTGGATTGCTAGGTCTATCCTACGAGCAGTACTTC.

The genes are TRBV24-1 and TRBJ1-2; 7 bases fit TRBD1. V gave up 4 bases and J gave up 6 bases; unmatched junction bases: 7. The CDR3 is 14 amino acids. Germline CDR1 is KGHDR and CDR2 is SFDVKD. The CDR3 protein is CATSDMNRGDGYTF. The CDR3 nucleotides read TGTGCCACCAGTGACATGAACAGGGGCGATGGCTACACCTTC.

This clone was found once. CDR3 sequence (DNA): TGCGCCAGCAGCTGGGATGCGATCACAGGGACACCTTACGAGCAGTACTTC. It encodes CASSWDAITGTPYEQYF. The J gene is TRBJ2-7, the V gene TRBV5-1, with D possibly being TRBD1 (6 bases). Germline V gene sequence: CDR1 SGHRS, CDR2 YFSETQ. This CDR3 comprises 17 residues. V lost 3 bases to trimming and J lost 4 bases, with 23 bases between them.

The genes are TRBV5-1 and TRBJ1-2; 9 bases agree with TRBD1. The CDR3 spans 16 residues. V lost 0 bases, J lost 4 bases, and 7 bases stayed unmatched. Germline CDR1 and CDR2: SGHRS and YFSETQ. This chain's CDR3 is CASSLGDRADLYGYTF. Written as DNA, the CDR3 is TGCGCCAGCAGCTTGGGGGACAGGGCAGATCTCTATGGCTACACCTTC.

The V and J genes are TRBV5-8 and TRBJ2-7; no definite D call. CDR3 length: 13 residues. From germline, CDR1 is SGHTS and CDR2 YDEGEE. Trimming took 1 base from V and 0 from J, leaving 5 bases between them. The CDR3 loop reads CASSLQDSYEQYF. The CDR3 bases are TGTGCCAGCAGCTTGCAGGACTCCTACGAGCAGTACTTC.

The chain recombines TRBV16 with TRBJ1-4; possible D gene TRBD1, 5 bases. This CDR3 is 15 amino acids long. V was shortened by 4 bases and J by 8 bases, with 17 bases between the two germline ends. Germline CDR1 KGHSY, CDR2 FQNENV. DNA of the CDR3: TGTGCCAGCAGCCCCAACAGTCCCCCAGGGGAAAAACTGTTTTTT. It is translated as CASSPNSPPGEKLFF.

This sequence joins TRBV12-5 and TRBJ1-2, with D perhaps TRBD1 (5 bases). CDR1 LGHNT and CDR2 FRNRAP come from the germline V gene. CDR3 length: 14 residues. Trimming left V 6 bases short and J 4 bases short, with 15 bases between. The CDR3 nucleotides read TGTGCTAGTGGGACTGACAGCCTTTTCTATGGCTACACCTTC. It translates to CASGTDSLFYGYTF.

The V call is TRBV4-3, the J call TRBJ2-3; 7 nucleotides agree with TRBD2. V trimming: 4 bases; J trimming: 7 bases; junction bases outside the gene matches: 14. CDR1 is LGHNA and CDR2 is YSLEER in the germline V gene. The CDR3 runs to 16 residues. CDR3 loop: CASSPQGAGVENTQYF. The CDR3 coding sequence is TGCGCCAGCAGCCCGCAAGGGGCGGGGGTGGAAAATACGCAGTATTTT.

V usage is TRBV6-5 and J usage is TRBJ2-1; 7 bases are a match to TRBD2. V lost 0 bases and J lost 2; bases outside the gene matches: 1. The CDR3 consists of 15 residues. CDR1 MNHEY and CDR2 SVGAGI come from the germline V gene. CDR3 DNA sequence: TGTGCCAGCAGTTACTCGGGGGGGACCTACAATGAGCAGTTCTTC. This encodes CASSYSGGTYNEQFF.

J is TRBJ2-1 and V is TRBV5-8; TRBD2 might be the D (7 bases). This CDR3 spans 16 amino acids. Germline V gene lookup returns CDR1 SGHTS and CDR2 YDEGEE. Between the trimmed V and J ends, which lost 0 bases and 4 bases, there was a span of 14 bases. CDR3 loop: CASSLDIGGLYNEQFF. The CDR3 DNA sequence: TGTGCCAGCAGCTTGGATATCGGGGGGCTTTACAATGAGCAGTTCTTC.

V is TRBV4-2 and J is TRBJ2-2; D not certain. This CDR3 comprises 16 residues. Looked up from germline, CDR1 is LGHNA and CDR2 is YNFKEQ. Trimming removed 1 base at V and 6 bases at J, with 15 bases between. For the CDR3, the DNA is TGTGCCAGCAGCCAAGCTGTCCCTTTAGTGTCCGGGGAGCTGTTTTTT. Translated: CASSQAVPLVSGELFF.

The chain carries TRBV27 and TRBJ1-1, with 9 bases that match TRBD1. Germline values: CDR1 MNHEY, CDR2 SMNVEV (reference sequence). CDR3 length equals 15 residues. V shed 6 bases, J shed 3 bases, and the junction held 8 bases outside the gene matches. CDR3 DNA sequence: TGTGCCAGCAGACAGGGGGCGTCCTACTACACTGAAGCTTTCTTT. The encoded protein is CASRQGASYYTEAFF.

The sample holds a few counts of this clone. This CDR3 reads CASSQVVVQGRETQYF. In DNA, the CDR3 is TGCGCCAGCAGCCAAGTGGTTGTACAGGGGAGAGAGACCCAGTACTTC. V is TRBV4-1 and J is TRBJ2-5; 7 nucleotides match TRBD1. V was pared by 1 base and J by 4 bases, with 9 bases of the junction left unmatched. Germline CDR1 MGHRA, CDR2 YSYEKL. CDR3 length: 16 residues.

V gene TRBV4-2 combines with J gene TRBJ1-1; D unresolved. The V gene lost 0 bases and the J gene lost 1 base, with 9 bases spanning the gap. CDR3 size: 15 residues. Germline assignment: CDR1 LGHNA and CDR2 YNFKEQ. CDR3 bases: TGTGCCAGCAGCCAAGAGGGAGGAGAGAACACTGAAGCTTTCTTT. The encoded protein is CASSQEGGENTEAFF.

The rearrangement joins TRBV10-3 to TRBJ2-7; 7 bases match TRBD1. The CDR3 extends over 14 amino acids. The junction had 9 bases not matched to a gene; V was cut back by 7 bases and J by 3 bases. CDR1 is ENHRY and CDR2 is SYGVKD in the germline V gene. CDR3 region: CAIKPGQNYYEQYF. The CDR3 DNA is TGTGCCATCAAACCGGGACAGAATTACTACGAGCAGTACTTC.

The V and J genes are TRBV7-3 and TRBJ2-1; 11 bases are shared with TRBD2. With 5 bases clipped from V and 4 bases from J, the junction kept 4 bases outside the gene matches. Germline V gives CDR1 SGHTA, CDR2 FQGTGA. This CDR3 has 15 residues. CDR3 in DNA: TGTGCCAGCAGCCTAGCGGGGGGATTTTACAATGAGCAGTTCTTC. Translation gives CASSLAGGFYNEQFF.

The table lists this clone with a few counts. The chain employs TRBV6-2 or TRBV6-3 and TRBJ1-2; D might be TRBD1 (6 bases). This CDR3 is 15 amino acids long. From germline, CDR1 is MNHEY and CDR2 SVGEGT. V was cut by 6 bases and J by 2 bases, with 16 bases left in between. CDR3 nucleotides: TGTGCCAGCAGCAGAGGAACAGGGCTCAACTATGGCTACACCTTC. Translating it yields CASSRGTGLNYGYTF.

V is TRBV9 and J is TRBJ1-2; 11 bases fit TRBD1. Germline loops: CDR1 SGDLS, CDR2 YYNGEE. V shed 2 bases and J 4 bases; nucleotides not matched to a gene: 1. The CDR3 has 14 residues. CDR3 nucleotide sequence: TGTGCCAGCAGCGTGGGGACAGGGGGCTATGGCTACACCTTC. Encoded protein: CASSVGTGGYGYTF.

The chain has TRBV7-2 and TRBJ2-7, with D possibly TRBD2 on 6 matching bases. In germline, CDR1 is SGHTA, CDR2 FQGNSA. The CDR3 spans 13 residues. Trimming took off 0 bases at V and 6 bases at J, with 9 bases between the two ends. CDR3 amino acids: CASSLALGGEQYF. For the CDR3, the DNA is TGTGCCAGCAGCTTAGCGCTCGGGGGCGAGCAGTACTTC. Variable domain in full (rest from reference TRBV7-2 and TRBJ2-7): GAGVSQSPSNKVTEKGKDVELRCDPISGHTALYWYRQSLGQGLEFLIYFQGNSAPDKSGLPSDRFSAERTGGSVSTLTIQRTQQEDSAVYLCASSLALGGEQYFGPGTRLTVT.

As DNA, the CDR3 is TGCGCCAGCAGCGTGACAGGCACAGATACGCAGTATTTT. This encodes CASSVTGTDTQYF. The chain combines TRBV5-1 with TRBJ2-3; tentative D call: TRBD1 (5 bases). Trimming shortened V by 4 bases and J by 1 base, and 7 bases separated the two germline ends. The CDR3 contains 13 residues. Germline CDR1 is SGHRS and CDR2 is YFSETQ.